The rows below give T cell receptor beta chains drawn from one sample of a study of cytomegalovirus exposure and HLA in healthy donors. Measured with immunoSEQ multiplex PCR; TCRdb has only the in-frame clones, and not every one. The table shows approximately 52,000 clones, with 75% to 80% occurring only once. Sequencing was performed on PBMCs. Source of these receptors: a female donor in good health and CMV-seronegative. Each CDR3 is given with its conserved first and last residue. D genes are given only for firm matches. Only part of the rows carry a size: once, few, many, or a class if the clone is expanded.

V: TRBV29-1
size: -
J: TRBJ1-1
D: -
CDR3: CSVRRENTEAFF
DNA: TGCAGCGTTCGACGGGAGAACACTGAAGCTTTCTTT

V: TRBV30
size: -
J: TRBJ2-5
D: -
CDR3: CAWSRGRETQYF
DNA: TGTGCCTGGAGTAGGGGGAGAGAGACCCAGTACTTC

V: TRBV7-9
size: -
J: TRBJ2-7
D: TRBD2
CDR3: CASSVAGTLYEQYF
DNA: TGTGCCAGCAGCGTAGCGGGCACACTCTACGAGCAGTACTTC

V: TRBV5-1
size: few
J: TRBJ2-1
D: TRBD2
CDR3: CASSPMTSGSGHEQFF
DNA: TGCGCCAGCAGCCCCATGACTAGCGGGAGTGGGCATGAGCAGTTCTTC

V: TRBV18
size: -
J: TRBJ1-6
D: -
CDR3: CASSPQGGRDSPLHF
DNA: TGTGCCAGCTCACCACAGGGAGGAAGGGATTCACCCCTCCACTTT

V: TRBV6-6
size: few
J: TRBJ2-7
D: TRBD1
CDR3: CASSADRGLYEQYF
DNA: TGTGCCAGCAGTGCGGACAGGGGGCTGTACGAGCAGTACTTC

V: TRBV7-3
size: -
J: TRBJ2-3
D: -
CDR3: CASSFSSTDTQYF
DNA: TGTGCCAGCAGCTTTTCTAGCACAGATACGCAGTATTTT

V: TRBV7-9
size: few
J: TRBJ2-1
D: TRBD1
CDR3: CASSLAGGTGGAEQQFF
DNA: TGTGCCAGCAGCTTAGCGGGTGGGACAGGGGGCGCCGAGCAGCAGTTCTTC

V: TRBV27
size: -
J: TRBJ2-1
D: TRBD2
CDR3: CASSSGGAREQFF
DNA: TGTGCCTCTTCTAGCGGGGGGGCCAGGGAGCAGTTCTTC

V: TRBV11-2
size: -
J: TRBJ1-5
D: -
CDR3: CASSLDSNQPQHF
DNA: TGTGCCAGCAGCCTCGACAGTAATCAGCCCCAGCATTTT

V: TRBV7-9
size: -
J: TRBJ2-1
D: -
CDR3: CASSTTPNEQFF
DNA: TGTGCCAGCAGCACTACCCCTAATGAGCAGTTCTTC

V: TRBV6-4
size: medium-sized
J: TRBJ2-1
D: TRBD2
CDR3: CASSSQREGKNEQFF
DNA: TGTGCCAGCAGTAGCCAGCGGGAGGGAAAGAATGAGCAGTTCTTC

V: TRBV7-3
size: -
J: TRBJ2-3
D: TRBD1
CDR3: CASSPRGLADTQYF
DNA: TGTGCCAGCAGCCCCAGGGGGCTCGCAGATACGCAGTATTTT

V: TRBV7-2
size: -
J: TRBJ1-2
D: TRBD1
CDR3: CASSPGTVHGYTF
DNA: TGTGCCAGCAGCCCCGGGACAGTACATGGCTACACCTTC

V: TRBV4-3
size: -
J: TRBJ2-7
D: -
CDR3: CASSQFWRGSSYEQYF
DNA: TGCGCCAGCAGCCAATTCTGGCGGGGCAGTTCCTACGAGCAGTACTTC

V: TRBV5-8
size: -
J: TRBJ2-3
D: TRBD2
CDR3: CASTYSGKTDTQYF
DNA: TGTGCCAGCACATATAGCGGGAAGACAGATACGCAGTATTTT

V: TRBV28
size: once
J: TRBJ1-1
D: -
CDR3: CASSRGRVWGGRRNTEAFF
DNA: TGTGCCAGCAGTCGGGGTAGGGTTTGGGGGGGGCGACGGAACACTGAAGCTTTCTTT

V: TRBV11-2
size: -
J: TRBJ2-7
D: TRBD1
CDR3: CASSGDSLNEQYF
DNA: TGTGCCAGCAGCGGGGACAGCCTCAACGAGCAGTACTTC

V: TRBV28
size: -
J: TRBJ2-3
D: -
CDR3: CASSLLTDTQYF
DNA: TGTGCCAGCAGTTTATTAACAGATACGCAGTATTTT

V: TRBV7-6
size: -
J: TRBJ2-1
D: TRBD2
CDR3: CASRGLAGGNEQFF
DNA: TGTGCCAGCAGGGGACTAGCGGGAGGGAATGAGCAGTTCTTC

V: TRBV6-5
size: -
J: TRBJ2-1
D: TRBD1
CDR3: CASSDRAHNEQFF
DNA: TGTGCCAGCAGCGACAGGGCCCACAATGAGCAGTTCTTC

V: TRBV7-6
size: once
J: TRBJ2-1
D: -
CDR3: CASSLYGASESNEQFF
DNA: TGTGCCAGCAGCTTATATGGGGCATCGGAGAGTAATGAGCAGTTCTTC

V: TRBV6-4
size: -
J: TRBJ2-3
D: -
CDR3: CASSDSGGASTDTQYF
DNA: TGTGCCAGCAGTGACTCTGGGGGGGCGAGCACAGATACGCAGTATTTT

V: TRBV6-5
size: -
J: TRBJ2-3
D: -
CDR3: CASTVADTQYF
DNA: TGTGCCAGCACCGTCGCAGATACGCAGTATTTT

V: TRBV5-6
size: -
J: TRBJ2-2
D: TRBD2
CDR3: CASSSGGGTGELFF
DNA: TGTGCCAGCAGCTCGGGGGGGGGAACCGGGGAGCTGTTTTTT

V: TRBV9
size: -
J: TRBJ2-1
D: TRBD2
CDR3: CASSVGGGFNEQFF
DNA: TGTGCCAGCAGCGTCGGCGGGGGTTTCAATGAGCAGTTCTTC

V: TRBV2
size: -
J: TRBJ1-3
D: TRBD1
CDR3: CASRLDRGSGNTIYF
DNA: TGTGCCAGCAGGCTTGACAGGGGATCAGGAAACACCATATATTTT

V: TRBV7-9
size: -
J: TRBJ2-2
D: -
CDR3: CASTPSGSGGELFF
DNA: TGTGCCAGCACCCCCAGCGGGTCTGGCGGGGAGCTGTTTTTT

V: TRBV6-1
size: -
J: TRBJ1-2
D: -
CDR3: CASTRRQPNYGYTF
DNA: TGTGCCAGCACCAGACGACAGCCTAACTATGGCTACACCTTC

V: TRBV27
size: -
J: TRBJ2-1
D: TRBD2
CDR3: CASRSGTSGRSNSYNEQFF
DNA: TGTGCCAGCAGATCCGGGACTAGCGGGAGGTCGAACTCCTACAATGAGCAGTTCTTC

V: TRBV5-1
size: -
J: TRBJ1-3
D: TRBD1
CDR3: CASSLSGTGGNTIYF
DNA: TGCGCCAGCAGCTTGTCCGGGACAGGAGGAAACACCATATATTTT

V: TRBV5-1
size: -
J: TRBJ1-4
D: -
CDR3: CASSSLSDEKLFF
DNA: TGCGCCAGCAGCTCGTTATCTGATGAAAAACTGTTTTTT

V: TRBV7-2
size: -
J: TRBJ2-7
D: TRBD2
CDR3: CASSTLAGTYEQYF
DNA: TGTGCCAGCAGCACCCTAGCGGGGACCTACGAGCAGTACTTC

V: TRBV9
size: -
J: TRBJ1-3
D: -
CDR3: CASSASLGSSGNTIYF
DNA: TGTGCCAGCAGCGCCAGCCTGGGGAGCTCTGGAAACACCATATATTTT

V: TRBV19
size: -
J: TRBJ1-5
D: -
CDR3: CASSIRVAGPPQHF
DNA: TGTGCCAGTAGTATCAGGGTAGCAGGTCCTCCCCAGCATTTT

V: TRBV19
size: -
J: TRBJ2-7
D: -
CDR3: CASSIDRQSRSSYEQYF
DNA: TGTGCCAGTAGTATAGACCGACAGTCCAGGAGCTCCTACGAGCAGTACTTC

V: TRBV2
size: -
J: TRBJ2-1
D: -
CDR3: CASSERSRQFF
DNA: TGTGCCAGCAGTGAGAGGTCAAGACAGTTCTTC

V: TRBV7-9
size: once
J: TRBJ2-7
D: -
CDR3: CATTIRTPNEQYF
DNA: TGTGCCACGACCATCCGGACTCCAAACGAGCAGTACTTC

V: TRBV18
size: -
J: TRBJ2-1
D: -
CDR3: CASSPVSDNEQFF
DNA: TGTGCCAGCTCACCAGTGTCCGACAATGAGCAGTTCTTC

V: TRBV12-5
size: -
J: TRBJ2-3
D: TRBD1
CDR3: CASGSIRGTGQEDTQYF
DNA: TGTGCTAGTGGTTCAATACGCGGGACAGGGCAGGAAGATACGCAGTATTTT

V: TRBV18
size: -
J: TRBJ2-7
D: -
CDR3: CASSPLNEYEQYF
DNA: TGTGCCAGCTCACCACTCAACGAGTACGAGCAGTACTTC